This TCR beta chain is drawn from a study of blood T cell repertoires in COVID-19. Authors' data handling: Nucleated cell counts were estimated from reference gene primer amplification. TCRdb keeps only in-frame clones here, not all; method: immunoSEQ multiplex PCR. The DNA gave D and trimming, while V, J and clone size come from that table. Found here are 75,000 to 100,000 clones, around nine tenths of them singletons; the top ten hold over 5%. The sequencing input was peripheral blood. The receptor was isolated from a man in his sixties with acute or convalescent COVID-19.

CDR3 region: CASSQEWYKNETGMVYGYTF. In DNA, the CDR3 is TGCGCCAGCAGCCAAGAGTGGTACAAAAACGAGACAGGGATGGTCTATGGCTACACCTTC. The chain is built from TRBV4-3 and TRBJ1-2; 7 bases map to TRBD1. The J segment lost 4 bases and the V segment lost 0 bases, leaving 20 bases of the junction unmatched. CDR1 and CDR2 from the germline V gene are LGHNA and YSLEER. This CDR3 is 20 amino acids long.